This T cell receptor (beta chain) stems from a study of patients and donors after allogeneic stem cell transplantation. MiXCR was run by TCRdb on the RT-PCR reads, yielding one entry per CDR3 protein. The repertoire consists of roughly 200,000 distinct CDR3 sequences, with 35% to 45% occurring once and the leading ten covering about 9.9%. The CDR3 runs 18 residues. V lost 3 bases, J lost 1 base, and 14 bases stayed unmatched. This TCR derives from a human donor who was either an allogeneic HSCT recipient or a stem cell or donor lymphocyte infusion donor (not recorded which). It is not recorded whose cells these are; they may come from a transplant donor. This sequence joins TRBV12-3 or TRBV12-4 and TRBJ1-1, with 7 bases matching TRBD1. Sequenced input: blood, either unsorted or a sorted T cell fraction (not recorded which). The CDR3 coding sequence is TGTGCCAGCAGTTTGGAGACAGGGATAACGATAGGGAACACTGAAGCTTTCTTT. This gives the protein CASSLETGITIGNTEAFF.